This T cell receptor (beta chain) derives from a study of shared clonotypes between healthy human individuals. Whole-study context: The study used three CD4 naive, three CD4 memory, two CD8 naive and one CD8 memory plate per donor.

Whole-study results and caveats: A limitation of the genetic and exposure-history diversity represented arose from few donors.

Healthy HIV-negative adults with no recent acute infections or vaccinations were recruited as donors. Replicate PCRs from sorted subsets contained roughly 190 ng DNA, which is around 29,000 T cell genomes. Libraries were prepared by immunoSEQ multiplex PCR; TCRdb keeps only in-frame clonotypes and omits some of them. Here the sample spans about 1,500,000 clones, roughly 96% being singletons. V dropped 5 bases and J dropped 6; count of bases not matched to a gene: 5. The CDR3 spans 14 residues. Looked up from germline, CDR1 is SGHTA and CDR2 is FQGNSA. This clone was observed once. What it binds is not known.

The sequencing input was naive CD4+ T cells sorted from blood. Specified subset: CD45RA+ positively selected. The genes are TRBV7-2 and TRBJ2-7, with 12 bases fitting TRBD2. The clonotype originates from a young man in good health. CDR3 amino acids: CASSILAGGSEQYF. The CDR3 nucleotides read TGTGCCAGCAGCATACTAGCGGGAGGTAGCGAGCAGTACTTC. The whole variable domain, remainder taken from reference TRBV7-2 and TRBJ2-7, is GAGVSQSPSNKVTEKGKDVELRCDPISGHTALYWYRQSLGQGLEFLIYFQGNSAPDKSGLPSDRFSAERTGGSVSTLTIQRTQQEDSAVYLCASSILAGGSEQYFGPGTRLTVT.